This T cell receptor (beta chain) was sequenced for a study of beta chain features in type 1 diabetes. Overall study findings and caveats: Moderate but significant shortening of TCRB CDR3s was recorded in all four CD4+ subsets from Type 1 diabetes patients. There was a possibility that cDNA sequencing over-represented cells with high TCR expression. Within patients, naive, central memory and Treg TCRB repertoires seemed more similar than within healthy donors.

With respect to this clone: Its antigen is as yet unknown.

Germline CDR1 is SQVTM and CDR2 is ANQGSEA. This CDR3 comprises 14 residues. Trimming removed 6 bases from V and 3 bases from J; junction bases left unmatched: 7. Expressed TCRB transcripts were sequenced after all isolated RNA was converted to cDNA. TCRdb keeps only in-frame clones here, not all; method: immunoSEQ multiplex PCR. The sample contains approximately 84,000 clones, roughly 31% of which appear only once. The sample comprised stem cell memory CD4+ T cells from blood. The receptor comes from a woman aged 18-29 years in good health. The gene calls are TRBV29-1 and TRBJ1-1; TRBD1 aligns across 10 bases. CDR3 region: CSVYRQGAHTEAFF. CDR3 DNA sequence: TGCAGCGTCTATCGACAGGGGGCTCACACTGAAGCTTTCTTT.